This entry concerns a single T cell receptor (beta chain). This clonotype was seen more than once but under ten times. What antigen it recognizes has not been identified. Base qualities are not provided; no much larger clone lies one nucleotide away. The sample is drawn from a study of T cells in Graves' hyperthyroidism and ophthalmopathy (dated by TCRdb to between 2017 and 2020). In the study overall: Peripheral blood was collected at initial diagnosis, before any treatment. A discovery cohort of approximately 100 patients, roughly 45 with Graves' ophthalmopathy and 55 to 65 with stable Graves' hyperthyroidism, was used to find distinguishing TCR V-J signatures. Prospective prediction of ophthalmopathy was tested in an independent validation cohort of approximately 18 hyperthyroidism patients and 15 to 17 patients who later progressed to ophthalmopathy. The roughly 100 discovery patients were randomly divided into training and test sets at a 7:3 ratio. In roughly six Graves' hyperthyroidism patients, the study also compared T-cell repertoires from thyroid tissue with T-cell repertoires from blood. Once sampling was done, hyperthyroidism patients were given methimazole at a starting dose of 30 mg daily, whereas ophthalmopathy patients were given high-dose intravenous methylprednisolone. The paper describes TCR Vbeta CDR3 sequencing of 140 or so peripheral blood samples, made up of fewer than 50 ophthalmopathy patients, roughly 75 hyperthyroidism patients and approximately 17 progressor patients.

Ophthalmopathy patients had moderately to severely active disease, Clinical Activity Score of at least 3, NOSPECS grade of at least 4, and duration under 3 months. Exclusion was applied to patients with uncontrolled infections, other autoimmune diseases, pregnancy or lactation. Diagnoses relied on clinical symptoms, serum thyroxine and TRAb, thyroid ultrasound and orbital computed tomography. Ficoll-Paque density gradient centrifugation was used to isolate PBMCs from around 10 ml of fresh peripheral blood. Total RNA was extracted with Trizol reagent, and quality was checked on an Agilent 2100 Bioanalyzer. There are 14 amino acids in the CDR3, from cysteine to phenylalanine inclusive. Of all the DNA, just the CDR3 is kept, 42 bases in frame from base 1. Via the germline V gene (reference sequence), CDR1 is LNHDA and CDR2 SQIVND. V and J lose 4 bases and 0 bases, and a span of 6 bases separates them.

TCR beta CDR3 regions were amplified from RNA transcripts. The TCR CDR3 was subjected to a first round of RT-PCR using the HTBI primer set and the Qiagen OneStep RT-PCR kit. A second multiplex PCR round built the libraries, followed by size selection and purification. Paired-end sequencing of the libraries was performed with 100 bp reads on an Illumina HiSeq2000. Regarding the original processing steps: SOAPnuke was used to process the raw data, removing reads that contained adapters or uncalled bases, had a mean Phred below 15, or lacked an exact match to the constant primer or identifier. COPE v1.2.5 was used to merge high-quality paired reads, and clonotypes were defined as unique nucleotide sequences. MiTCR v1.1 was used to align the clonotypes against IMGT TRBV, TRBD and TRBJ reference segments. Only V-J combinations with frequency above 0.0001, covering roughly 99% of repertoires, were analysed. A TCS score was defined as the ratio of F50 (clonal expansion) to E x V (chaos), with BLOSUM62-based TCRdist applied between CDR3 peptides within each V-J. Welch's t-statistics and random forest reduced some 510 V-J features to under 15, which were used in a naive Bayes classifier (R e1071). Starting from the raw public reads, TCRdb applied fastp trimming at Q25, assembled clones with MiXCR and retained in-frame beta chains. Each entry is one CDR3 protein sequence, shown with its most common DNA and genes. The V and J calls follow TCRdb's processing rather than the paper's. The sample contains under 350,000 distinct CDR3 sequences, roughly an eighth of them found a single time. The ten largest clones represent almost 35% of the sample.

Paper-wide results and their limitations: No statistical method was used to fix the sample size in advance, and group allocation was not hidden from the investigators. Blood samples also contained most of the expanded thyroid clonotypes (frequency above 0.001), which suggests that blood repertoires may reflect thyroid immune responses. In validation, progression to ophthalmopathy was predicted by the model with roughly 69% sensitivity and around 75% specificity, a median of roughly six months before onset. A 13 V-J signature model separated ophthalmopathy from stable hyperthyroidism, with 87.88% sensitivity and 81% to 82% specificity in cross-validation and 80%/75% in testing.

Here the chain combines TRBV19 and TRBJ2-2, and possibly TRBD2, on 6 matching bases. The receptor's source is a woman aged 40 to 49 with Graves' ophthalmopathy. What was sequenced was blood. The nucleotide sequence is given as TGTGCCAGTAGTAGGGGGGCGAACACCGGGGAGCTGTTTTTT. Translated, it reads CASSRGANTGELFF.